These 16 T cell receptor beta chains originate from one sample sequenced in a study of response to subunit inactivated influenza vaccine. A single record per CDR3 protein comes from TCRdb applying MiXCR to the RT-PCR reads. Of about 240,000 distinct CDR3 sequences listed, 12% were seen once; the top ten hold about 7.8%. The sample was non-naive T cells sorted from PBMCs, taken roughly 15 days before vaccination. These receptors originate from a man between 50 and 59 years old who received an inactivated influenza vaccine.

The chain has TRBV7-9 and TRBJ2-5; 9 positions match TRBD2. After removal of 1 base from V and 5 bases from J, the junction contained 8 bases not matched to a gene. The CDR3 length is 16 residues. The germline V gene has CDR1 SEHNR and CDR2 FQNEAQ (reference sequence). The CDR3: CASSLVGGGASETQYF. The CDR3 nucleotides read TGTGCCAGCAGCTTAGTCGGCGGGGGGGCGTCGGAGACCCAGTACTTC.

In its sample, this clonotype was seen a few times. Sequence at one end of the junction differs from germline and may be a read error. The chain recombines TRBV7-2 with TRBJ2-3; 9 bases are a match to TRBD2. Per germline, CDR1 SGHTA and CDR2 FQGNSA. CDR3 length: 18 residues. Here the CDR3 DNA reads TGTGCCAGCAGCCTAGCGCCGTGGGCGGGAGGGAGGTGGGATACGCAGTATTTT. Translated: CASSLAPWAGGRWDTQYF.

V usage is TRBV15 and J usage is TRBJ2-5; the D is unclear. The CDR3 totals 11 residues. Germline V gene data show CDR1 as LNHNV and CDR2 as YYDKDF (reference sequence). Deletions cut 8 bases from V and 5 bases from J, with 9 bases between. The DNA for the CDR3 is TGTGCCACCGCTCATCAGGAGACCCAGTACTTC. Amino acid sequence: CATAHQETQYF.

The chain combines TRBV10-3 with TRBJ2-1, with 10 bases that match TRBD1. V trimming: 4 bases; J trimming: 6 bases; junction bases outside the gene matches: 3. The CDR3 is 14 residues long. CDR1 is ENHRY, CDR2 SYGVKD, per germline. This CDR3 is CAISAGDRGNEQFF. The CDR3 DNA reads TGTGCCATCAGTGCGGGGGACAGGGGCAATGAGCAGTTCTTC.

This clonotype has a handful of counts. V and J are TRBV7-3 and TRBJ2-6; weak D call: TRBD1 (7 bases). The ends were cut back, 3 bases at V and 0 bases at J, with 18 bases in the middle. Germline V gene sequence: CDR1 SGHTA, CDR2 FQGTGA. CDR3 size: 19 residues. This CDR3 reads CASSLQGAGGFSGANVLTF. The CDR3 region has the DNA TGTGCCAGCAGCTTGCAAGGGGCAGGGGGGTTCTCTGGGGCCAACGTCCTGACTTTC.

This clonotype turned up a few times. The chain joins TRBV29-1 to TRBJ2-2, with TRBD1 matching 7 bases. The CDR3 totals 16 residues. Unmatched junction bases numbered 10, after V lost 0 bases and J lost 6 bases. Germline V gene data show CDR1 as SQVTM and CDR2 as ANQGSEA. The CDR3 DNA follows: TGCAGCGTTGAAGAAAGGGTTAAGCAGGGGGCCGGGGAGCTGTTTTTT. Its translation is CSVEERVKQGAGELFF.

The chain combines TRBV29-1 with TRBJ2-3, with TRBD1 matching over 9 bases. Germline lookup yields CDR1 SQVTM and CDR2 ANQGSEA. The CDR3 loop spans 14 amino acids. Trimming at V came to 3 bases and at J to 6 bases, leaving 7 bases not matched to a gene. The DNA of the CDR3 is TGCAGCGTTGACCGGACAGGGGCGCTGGATACGCAGTATTTT. Residues: CSVDRTGALDTQYF.

The gene calls are TRBV9 and TRBJ2-7; 8 nucleotides align to TRBD2. In germline, CDR1 is SGDLS, CDR2 YYNGEE. The CDR3 length is 15 residues. Trimming cost V 5 bases and J 5 bases; bases outside gene matches: 12. In DNA, the CDR3 is TGTGCCAGCAGACCGAGGAGCGGGAGTTTCCACGAGCAGTACTTC. This translates into CASRPRSGSFHEQYF.

The chain recombines TRBV7-9 with TRBJ2-5; D gene unclear. The germline gives CDR1 SEHNR, CDR2 FQNEAQ (reference sequence). V was cut by 3 bases and J by 7 bases, with 18 bases left in between. This CDR3 is 15 amino acids long. CDR3 nucleotides: TGTGCCAGCAGCTTTGGGATGTTATACGGGCCGACCCAGTACTTC. Protein: CASSFGMLYGPTQYF.

This clonotype showed up just a few times. CDR3 in amino acids: CSANKFGTEAFF. The CDR3 DNA reads as TGCAGTGCTAACAAGTTCGGGACTGAAGCTTTCTTT. The chain links TRBV20-1 to TRBJ1-1, with D unclear. Germline-derived CDR1 and CDR2 are DFQATT and SNEGSKA (reference sequence). With 4 bases removed from V and 5 bases from J, the gap between germline ends came to 11 bases. This CDR3 comprises 12 residues.

There are many counts of this clonotype. This chain uses TRBV4-2 with TRBJ2-7; TRBD2 matches at 10 bases. From germline, CDR1 is LGHNA and CDR2 YNFKEQ. The trim removed 2 bases at V and 2 bases at J, leaving 6 bases unmatched. The CDR3 has 16 residues. In DNA form, the CDR3 reads TGTGCCAGCAGCCAAACGGCTAGCGGGGGAGCCTACGAGCAGTACTTC. Translation: CASSQTASGGAYEQYF.

The chain uses TRBV20-1 and TRBJ1-1; D is unresolved. The V gene lost 3 bases and the J gene lost 1 base, with 18 bases spanning the gap. Germline CDR1 DFQATT, CDR2 SNEGSKA (reference sequence). The CDR3 sequence is 16 residues long. The CDR3 sequence is CSASPRDHFRNTEAFF. The CDR3 bases are TGCAGTGCTAGCCCCCGTGACCATTTTAGGAACACTGAAGCTTTCTTT.

Many counts were recorded for this clonotype. The rearrangement uses TRBV14 and TRBJ1-5; TRBD1 might be the D (5 bases). In germline, CDR1 is SGHDN, CDR2 FVKESK. Trimming shortened V by 4 bases and J by 3 bases, and 10 bases separated the two germline ends. CDR3 size: 14 residues. The CDR3 sequence: CASSPGTSNQPQHF. The CDR3 nucleotides are TGTGCCAGCAGCCCCGGGACCTCCAATCAGCCCCAGCATTTT.

This clonotype was recorded at least ten times. This chain uses TRBV5-1 with TRBJ1-5, with TRBD1 as a possible D gene (6 bases). Germline V gene sequence: CDR1 SGHRS, CDR2 YFSETQ. Trimming took off 1 base at V and 5 bases at J, with 10 bases between the two ends. The CDR3 is 14 residues long. Here the CDR3 reads CASSLTGLDQPQHF. The CDR3 coding sequence is TGCGCCAGCAGCTTGACAGGGTTGGATCAGCCCCAGCATTTT.

The CDR3 protein is CASSPGLANTQYF. CDR3 nucleotides: TGTGCCAGCAGTCCGGGACTAGCTAATACGCAGTATTTT. The chain is built from TRBV2 and TRBJ2-3; 9 bases match TRBD2. CDR3 length equals 13 residues. Germline V gene lookup returns CDR1 SNHLY and CDR2 FYNNEI. V lost 5 bases, J lost 7 bases, and 4 bases stayed unmatched.

Only a few counts were recorded for this clonotype. V is TRBV2 and J is TRBJ2-7; TRBD2 agrees at 7 bases. In germline, CDR1 is SNHLY, CDR2 FYNNEI. This CDR3 spans 14 amino acids. V shed 6 bases, J shed 0 bases, and the junction held 5 bases outside the gene matches. The CDR3 nucleotides are TGTGCCAGCAGGGCTAGCGGTTCCTCCTACGAGCAGTACTTC. Its translation is CASRASGSSYEQYF.